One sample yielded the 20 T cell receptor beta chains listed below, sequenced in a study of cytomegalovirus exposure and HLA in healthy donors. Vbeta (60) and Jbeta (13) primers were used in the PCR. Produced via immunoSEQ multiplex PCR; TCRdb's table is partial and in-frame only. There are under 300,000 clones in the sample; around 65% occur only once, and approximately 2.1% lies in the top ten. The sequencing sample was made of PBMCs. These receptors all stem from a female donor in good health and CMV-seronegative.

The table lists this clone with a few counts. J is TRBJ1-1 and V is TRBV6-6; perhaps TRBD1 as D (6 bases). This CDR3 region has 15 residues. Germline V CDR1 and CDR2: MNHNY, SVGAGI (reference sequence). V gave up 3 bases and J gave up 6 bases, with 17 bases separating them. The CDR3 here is CASSYGDIRPPEAFF. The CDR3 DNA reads TGTGCCAGCAGTTATGGGGACATCCGGCCCCCTGAAGCTTTCTTT.

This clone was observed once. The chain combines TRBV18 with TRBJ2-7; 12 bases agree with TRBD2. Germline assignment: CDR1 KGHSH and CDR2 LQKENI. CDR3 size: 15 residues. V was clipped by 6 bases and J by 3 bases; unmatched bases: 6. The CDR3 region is CASSPRTSGIYEQYF. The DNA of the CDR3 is TGTGCCAGCTCTCCGAGGACTAGCGGGATCTACGAGCAGTACTTC. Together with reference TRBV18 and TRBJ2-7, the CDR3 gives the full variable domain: NAGVMQNPRHLVRRRGQEARLRCSPMKGHSHVYWYRQLPEEGLKFMVYLQKENIIDESGMPKERFSAEFPKEGPSILRIQQVVRGDSAAYFCASSPRTSGIYEQYFGPGTRLTVT.

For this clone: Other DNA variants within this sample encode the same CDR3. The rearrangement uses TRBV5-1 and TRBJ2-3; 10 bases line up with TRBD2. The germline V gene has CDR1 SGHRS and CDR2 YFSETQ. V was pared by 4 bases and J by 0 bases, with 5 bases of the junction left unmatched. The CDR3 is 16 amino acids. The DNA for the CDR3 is TGCGCCAGCAGCGAGAGGACTAGCGGTAGCACAGATACGCAGTATTTT. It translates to CASSERTSGSTDTQYF.

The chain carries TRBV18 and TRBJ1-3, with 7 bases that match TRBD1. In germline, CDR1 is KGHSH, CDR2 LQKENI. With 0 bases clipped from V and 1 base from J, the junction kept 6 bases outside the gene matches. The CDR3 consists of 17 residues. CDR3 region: CASSPPNRGFSGNTIYF. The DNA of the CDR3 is TGTGCCAGCTCACCACCGAACAGGGGTTTTTCTGGAAACACCATATATTTT.

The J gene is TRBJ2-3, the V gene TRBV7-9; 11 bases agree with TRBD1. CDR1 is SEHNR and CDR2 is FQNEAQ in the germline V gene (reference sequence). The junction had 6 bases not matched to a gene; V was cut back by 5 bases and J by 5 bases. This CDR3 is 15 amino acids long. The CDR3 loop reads CASSARTGGEDTQYF. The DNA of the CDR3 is TGTGCCAGCAGCGCCAGGACAGGGGGCGAAGATACGCAGTATTTT.

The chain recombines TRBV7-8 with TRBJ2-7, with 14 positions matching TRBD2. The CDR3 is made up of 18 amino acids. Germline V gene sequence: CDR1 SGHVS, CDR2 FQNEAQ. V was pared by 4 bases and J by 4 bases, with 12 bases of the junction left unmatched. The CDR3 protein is CASSSYRLAGGPGYEQYF. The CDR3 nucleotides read TGTGCCAGCAGCTCATACAGACTAGCGGGAGGGCCAGGGTACGAGCAGTACTTC.

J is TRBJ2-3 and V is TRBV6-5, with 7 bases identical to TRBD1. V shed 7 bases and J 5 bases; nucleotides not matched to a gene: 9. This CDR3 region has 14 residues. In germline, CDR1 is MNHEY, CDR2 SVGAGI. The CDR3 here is CASTRGRVQDTQYF. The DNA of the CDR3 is TGTGCCAGCACTAGGGGGCGCGTACAAGATACGCAGTATTTT.

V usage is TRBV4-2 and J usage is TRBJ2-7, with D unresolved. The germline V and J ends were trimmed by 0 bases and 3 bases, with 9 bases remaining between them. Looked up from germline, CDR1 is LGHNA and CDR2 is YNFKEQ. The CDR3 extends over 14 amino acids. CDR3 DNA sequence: TGTGCCAGCAGCCAAGATTTGGTGAGCTACGAGCAGTACTTC. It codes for CASSQDLVSYEQYF.

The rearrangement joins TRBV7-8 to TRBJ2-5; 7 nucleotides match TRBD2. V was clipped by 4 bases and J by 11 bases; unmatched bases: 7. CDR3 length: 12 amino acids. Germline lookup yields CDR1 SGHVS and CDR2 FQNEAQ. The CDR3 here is CASSYPGGEQYF. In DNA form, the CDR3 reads TGTGCCAGCAGCTATCCTGGGGGGGAGCAGTACTTC.

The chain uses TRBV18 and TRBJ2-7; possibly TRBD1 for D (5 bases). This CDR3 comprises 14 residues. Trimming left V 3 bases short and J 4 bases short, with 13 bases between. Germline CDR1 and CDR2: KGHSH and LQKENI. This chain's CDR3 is CASSPFAGWYEQYF. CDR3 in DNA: TGTGCCAGCTCACCCTTCGCAGGGTGGTACGAGCAGTACTTC.

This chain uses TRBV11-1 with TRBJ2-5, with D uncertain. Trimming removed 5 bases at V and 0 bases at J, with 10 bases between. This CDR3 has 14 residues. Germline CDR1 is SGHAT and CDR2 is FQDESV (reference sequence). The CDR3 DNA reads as TGTGCCAGCAGCACCGACAAGTACCAAGAGACCCAGTACTTC. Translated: CASSTDKYQETQYF.

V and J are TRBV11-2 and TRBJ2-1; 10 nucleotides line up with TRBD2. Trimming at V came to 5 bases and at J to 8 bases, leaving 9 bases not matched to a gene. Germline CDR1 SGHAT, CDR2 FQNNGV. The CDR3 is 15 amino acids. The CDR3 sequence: CASSLALAGVHEQFF. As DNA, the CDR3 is TGTGCCAGCAGCCTAGCTCTAGCGGGAGTTCATGAGCAGTTCTTC. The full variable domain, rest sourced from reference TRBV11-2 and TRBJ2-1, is EAGVAQSPRYKIIEKRQSVAFWCNPISGHATLYWYQQILGQGPKLLIQFQNNGVVDDSQLPKDRFSAERLKGVDSTLKIQPAKLEDSAVYLCASSLALAGVHEQFFGPGTRLTVL.

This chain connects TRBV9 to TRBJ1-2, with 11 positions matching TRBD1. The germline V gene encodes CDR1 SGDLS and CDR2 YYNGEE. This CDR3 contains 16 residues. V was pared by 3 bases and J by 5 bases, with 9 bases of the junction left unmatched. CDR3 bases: TGTGCCAGCAGCGAAAATTCCGGGACAGGGGGATATGGCTACACCTTC. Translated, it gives CASSENSGTGGYGYTF.

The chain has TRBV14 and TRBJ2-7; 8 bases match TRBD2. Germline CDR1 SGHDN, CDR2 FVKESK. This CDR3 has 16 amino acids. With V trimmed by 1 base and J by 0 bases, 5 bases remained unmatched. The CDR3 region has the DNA TGTGCCAGCAGCCAAGCCCATGCGGGGGGCTCCTACGAGCAGTACTTC. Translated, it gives CASSQAHAGGSYEQYF.

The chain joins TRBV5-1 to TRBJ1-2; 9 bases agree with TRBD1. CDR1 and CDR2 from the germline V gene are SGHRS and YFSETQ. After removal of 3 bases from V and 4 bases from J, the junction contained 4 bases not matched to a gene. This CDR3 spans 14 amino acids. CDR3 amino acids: CASSWDRAVYGYTF. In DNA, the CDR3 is TGCGCCAGCAGCTGGGACAGGGCCGTCTATGGCTACACCTTC.

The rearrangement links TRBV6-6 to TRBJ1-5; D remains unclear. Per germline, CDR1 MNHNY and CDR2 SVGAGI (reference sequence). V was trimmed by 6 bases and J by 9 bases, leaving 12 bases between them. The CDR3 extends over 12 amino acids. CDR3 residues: CASSSTFGPQHF. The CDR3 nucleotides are TGTGCCAGCAGCTCTACGTTTGGGCCCCAGCATTTT.

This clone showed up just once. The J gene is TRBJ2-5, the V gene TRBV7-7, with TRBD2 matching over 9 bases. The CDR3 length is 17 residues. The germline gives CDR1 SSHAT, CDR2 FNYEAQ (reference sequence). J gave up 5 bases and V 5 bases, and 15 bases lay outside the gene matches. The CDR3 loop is CASSRLAGPRGRETQYF. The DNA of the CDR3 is TGTGCCAGCAGCCGTCTAGCGGGACCCCGAGGCAGGGAGACCCAGTACTTC.

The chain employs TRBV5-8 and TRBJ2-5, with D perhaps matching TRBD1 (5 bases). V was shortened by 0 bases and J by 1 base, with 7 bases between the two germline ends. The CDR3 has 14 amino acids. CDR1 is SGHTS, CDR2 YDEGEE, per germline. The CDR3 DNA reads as TGTGCCAGCAGCTTGGGTGACAGCCAAGAGACCCAGTACTTC. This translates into CASSLGDSQETQYF.

The CDR3 region has the DNA TGTGCCAGCAGTAGTGCAGACTCTTCCAAAAACATTCAGTACTTC. Protein product: CASSSADSSKNIQYF. This rearrangement joins TRBV28 to TRBJ2-4; D unresolved. The CDR3 length is 15 residues. Trimming took 5 bases from V and 2 from J, leaving 13 bases between them. From germline, CDR1 is MDHEN and CDR2 SYDVKM. Based on the CDR3 plus reference TRBV28 and TRBJ2-4, the full variable domain is DVKVTQSSRYLVKRTGEKVFLECVQDMDHENMFWYRQDPGLGLRLIYFSYDVKMKEKGDIPEGYSVSREKKERFSLILESASTNQTSMYLCASSSADSSKNIQYFGAGTRLSVL.

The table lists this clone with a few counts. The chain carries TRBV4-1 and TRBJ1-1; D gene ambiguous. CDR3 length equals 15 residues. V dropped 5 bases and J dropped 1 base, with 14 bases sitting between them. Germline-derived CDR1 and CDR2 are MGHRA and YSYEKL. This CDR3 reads CASSAGLFENTEAFF. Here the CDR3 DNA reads TGCGCCAGCAGCGCGGGTCTATTCGAGAACACTGAAGCTTTCTTT.